This T cell receptor beta chain was sequenced in a study of shared clonotypes between healthy human individuals. Notes on the study in general: The sampled material consisted only of blood, and tissue repertoires are likely to differ. Rarefaction showed sorted-subset sequencing was incomplete despite large depth. Around 5% of naive CD4 clonotypes were common to a handful of donors.

Produced via immunoSEQ multiplex PCR; TCRdb's table is partial and in-frame only. The data contain 2 million to 3 million clones, approximately 93% of them singletons. Donors comprised healthy HIV-negative adults lacking recent acute infections or vaccinations. The CDR3 covers 13 residues. Germline CDR1 reads LNHNV; CDR2 reads YYDKDF (reference sequence). The V end lost 3 bases, the J end lost 9 bases, and 15 bases lay between the germline ends. As to this clone: Its antigen is currently unknown.

The chain combines TRBV15 with TRBJ2-7, with unresolved D. The TCR was taken from a man aged 18 to 35 in good health. Some clones in this sample may be carry-over from other donors' samples. Sequencing was done on a sample of naive CD4+ T cells from PBMCs. Subset of the sample: CD45RA+ positively selected. Written as DNA, the CDR3 is TGTGCCACCAGCAGCCCTATCTCCTATAGGCAGTACTTC. Its protein is CATSSPISYRQYF.